This TCR beta chain derives from a study of beta chain features in type 1 diabetes. Reverse transcribing all isolated RNA meant expressed TCRB transcripts were sequenced. Assay: immunoSEQ multiplex PCR; the TCRdb copy retains only in-frame clones and omits some. The sample shows more than 150,000 clones, about 13% of them seen only once. This clone was detected a few times. The TCR was taken from a woman aged 18-29 years in good health. Material: central memory CD4+ T cells from blood.

The CDR3 region has the DNA TGTGCCAGCAGCCCAAGGACAGGGGGCTTAACTGAAGCTTTCTTT. As protein: CASSPRTGGLTEAFF. The rearrangement uses TRBV5-6 and TRBJ1-1, with 11 bases fitting TRBD1. Germline values: CDR1 SGHDT, CDR2 YYEEEE. V dropped 4 bases and J dropped 5; count of bases not matched to a gene: 7. This CDR3 is built from 15 residues.